Following are 20 T cell receptor beta chains from one sample sequenced in a study of blood T cells in healthy people across ages. The authors ran a second PCR of 7 to 11 cycles using a sample-barcoded 5' primer and a J-beta primer mix. TCRdb independently ran MiXCR on the 5' RACE reads; one entry per CDR3 protein. The table has fewer than 2,000,000 distinct CDR3 sequences, roughly two fifths seen once. Source material: blood. The receptors stem from a human donor in good health.

In its sample, this clonotype was seen a few times. The rearrangement uses TRBV11-2 and TRBJ2-5, with a possible D match to TRBD2 (5 bases). Germline assignment: CDR1 SGHAT and CDR2 FQNNGV. The CDR3 is 14 residues long. Deletions cut 5 bases from V and 3 bases from J, with 13 bases between. The chain's CDR3 is CASSISGMKETQYF. CDR3 DNA: TGTGCCAGCAGCATCTCCGGGATGAAAGAGACCCAGTACTTC.

Note on this clonotype: A read error may account for a junction end that differs from germline. V and J are TRBV4-1 and TRBJ1-4; D unresolved. This CDR3 has 15 amino acids. Germline CDR1 and CDR2: MGHRA and YSYEKL. The DNA for the CDR3 is TGCGCCAGCAACCAAGTTGGGATAACTAATGAAAAACTGTTTTTT. As protein: CASNQVGITNEKLFF.

A few counts support this clonotype. The chain is built from TRBV3-1 and TRBJ2-5, with D perhaps matching TRBD1 (6 bases). The better agreement between TRBJ2-7 and the DNA end casts doubt on the J call. Looked up from germline, CDR1 is LGHDT and CDR2 is YNNKEL (reference sequence). This CDR3 spans 15 amino acids. The CDR3 sequence: CASSRMTGIPYEQYF. CDR3 in DNA: TGTGCCAGCAGCCGTATGACAGGAATCCCCTACGAGCAGTACTTC.

This clonotype was seen repeatedly, ten times or more. The chain is built from TRBV20-1 and TRBJ2-7; 8 bases align to TRBD1. The V segment lost 3 bases and the J segment 2 bases; nucleotides outside the gene matches: 3. CDR3 length: 13 amino acids. Germline V gene sequence: CDR1 DFQATT, CDR2 SNEGSKA (reference sequence). For the CDR3, the DNA is TGCAGTGCTAGGACAGGGGAGGCCTACGAGCAGTACTTC. Translated: CSARTGEAYEQYF.

V usage is TRBV30 and J usage is TRBJ2-1; TRBD1 aligns across 8 bases. With 7 bases clipped from V and 13 bases from J, the junction kept 9 bases outside the gene matches. The CDR3 has 11 amino acids. Per germline, CDR1 GTSNPN and CDR2 SVGIG (reference sequence). The CDR3, as DNA: TGTGCCTCCGGACAGGGCCTTGTCCAGTTCTTC. This gives the protein CASGQGLVQFF.

This chain joins TRBV21-1 and TRBJ2-1; TRBD2, the table's D call, lacks a check against the DNA. TRBV21-1 is a recognized pseudogene. CDR3 length: 16 amino acids. The CDR3 bases are TGTGCCAGCAGGTGGCTAGCGGGGGCCGTGAACAATGAGCAGTTCTTC. Its translation is CASRWLAGAVNNEQFF.

Regarding this clonotype: A much larger clone is a single base away; this may be a read error. This chain joins TRBV14 and TRBJ2-7; D call uncertain. Germline assignment: CDR1 SGHDN and CDR2 FVKESK. This CDR3 comprises 12 residues. In nucleotides, the CDR3 is TGTGCCAGCAACCAAGATCGGGTAAAGCAGTACTTC. Its protein is CASNQDRVKQYF.

This sequence joins TRBV12-3 or TRBV12-4 and TRBJ2-5, with 7 bases fitting TRBD2. The CDR3 has 16 amino acids. Trimming removed 3 bases from V and 1 base from J; junction bases left unmatched: 8. CDR3 residues: CASSFMTSMGQETQYF. The CDR3 bases are TGTGCCAGCAGTTTTATGACTAGCATGGGCCAAGAGACCCAGTACTTC.

The J gene is TRBJ1-2, the V gene TRBV20-1; D is unclear. Trimming stripped 7 bases from V and 8 bases from J, with 11 bases between. Per germline, CDR1 DFQATT and CDR2 SNEGSKA (reference sequence). CDR3 size: 10 residues. In DNA, the CDR3 is TGCAGTGGAGATGAGGAGGGCTACACCTTC. Translated: CSGDEEGYTF.

V is TRBV6-1 and J is TRBJ2-1, with TRBD2 identical over 13 bases. Losses at the gene ends were 7 bases for V and 2 bases for J; bases not matched to a gene: 17. This CDR3 comprises 20 residues. The germline V gene has CDR1 MNHNS and CDR2 SASEGT. The CDR3 nucleotides are TGTGCCAGCAAAGGACTAGCGGGGGCCCCCGTCGCCTCACCCTACAATGAGCAGTTCTTC. Amino acid sequence: CASKGLAGAPVASPYNEQFF.

This clonotype has a handful of counts. The V and J genes are TRBV20-1 and TRBJ1-6; TRBD1 matches 7 bases. Germline values: CDR1 DFQATT, CDR2 SNEGSKA (reference sequence). The CDR3 is 14 residues long. V lost 5 bases to trimming and J lost 8 bases; unmatched junction nucleotides: 9. The CDR3 DNA reads TGCAGTGCTCCCCCGAAGGGGGCAGATTCACCCCTCCACTTT. Encoded protein: CSAPPKGADSPLHF.

This clonotype has more than one count but fewer than ten. V is TRBV7-9 and J is TRBJ1-1; the match to TRBD1 covers 10 bases. The trim removed 3 bases at V and 1 base at J, leaving 5 bases unmatched. Germline-derived CDR1 and CDR2 are SEHNR and FQNEAQ (reference sequence). The CDR3 extends over 16 amino acids. The CDR3 nucleotides are TGTGCCAGCAGCTTCTACCGGGACAGGGGGAACACTGAAGCTTTCTTT. It specifies CASSFYRDRGNTEAFF.

The gene calls are TRBV7-8 and TRBJ2-4; TRBD2 aligns across 11 bases. The V gene end was trimmed by 2 bases and the J gene end by 13 bases; junction bases not matched to a gene: 7. Germline V lookup: CDR1 SGHVS, CDR2 FQNEAQ. The CDR3 totals 14 residues. The CDR3 DNA follows: TGTGCCAGCAGCTTAACTAGCGGGGGCCCTCAGCAGTACTTC. It translates to CASSLTSGGPQQYF.

This sequence joins TRBV12-3 or TRBV12-4 and TRBJ1-4; 7 nucleotides agree with TRBD1. Trimming took 2 bases from V and 8 from J; bases not matched to a gene: 14. CDR3 length: 17 residues. The CDR3 is CASSLSSRGGLDEKLFF. Here the CDR3 DNA reads TGTGCCAGCAGTTTAAGTAGCAGGGGGGGTCTCGACGAAAAACTGTTTTTT.

This clonotype was counted between two and nine times. The rearrangement uses TRBV5-5 and TRBJ2-7; D may be TRBD2 (6 bases). Trimming took 4 bases from V and 1 from J, leaving 12 bases between them. Germline CDR1 SGHKS, CDR2 YYEKEE (reference sequence). The CDR3 is 14 residues long. Here the CDR3 reads CASSPGTWSYEQYF. CDR3 DNA sequence: TGTGCCAGCAGCCCTGGGACTTGGTCCTACGAGCAGTACTTC.

This clonotype was counted a few times. The chain is built from TRBV28 and TRBJ2-4; D may be TRBD2 (6 bases). Germline CDR1 reads MDHEN; CDR2 reads SYDVKM. The CDR3 has 16 residues. V shed 4 bases and J shed 0 bases, with 13 bases lying between them. Written as DNA, the CDR3 is TGTGCCAGCAGTTCAGCCCGGGAGCTAGCCAAAAACATTCAGTACTTC. Protein product: CASSSARELAKNIQYF.

Turning to this clonotype: The conserved phenylalanine or tryptophan normally closing the CDR3 is absent here, so this likely arose from a read error. V is TRBV20-1 and J is TRBJ1-6; D ambiguous. CDR1 is DFQATT and CDR2 is SNEGSKA in the germline V gene (reference sequence). CDR3 length equals 13 residues. The V end lost 4 bases, the J end lost 5 bases, and 9 bases lay between the germline ends. The CDR3 region is CSATSLHNSPLHC. The CDR3 coding sequence is TGCAGTGCTACGAGCCTCCATAATTCACCCCTCCACTGT.

The V call is TRBV12-3 or TRBV12-4, the J call TRBJ2-1, with D unresolved. The CDR3 has 13 residues. V was cut by 2 bases and J by 6 bases, with 8 bases left in between. Here the CDR3 reads CASSLPQSNEQFF. CDR3 nucleotide sequence: TGTGCCAGCAGTTTACCCCAGAGCAATGAGCAGTTCTTC.

This clonotype was counted between two and nine times. The V call is TRBV20-1, the J call TRBJ2-1, with D possibly matching TRBD2 (6 bases). This CDR3 comprises 11 residues. From germline, CDR1 is DFQATT and CDR2 SNEGSKA (reference sequence). This chain's CDR3 is CRARGLNEQFF. CDR3 nucleotides: TGCAGGGCTCGGGGACTGAATGAGCAGTTCTTC.

The rearrangement uses TRBV10-3 and TRBJ2-7; TRBD2 might be the D (5 bases). CDR1 and CDR2 (germline): ENHRY, SYGVKD. V was cut by 3 bases and J by 0 bases, with 12 bases left in between. This CDR3 is 15 amino acids long. CDR3 in DNA: TGTGCCATCAGTGATAGAGGGCCGAGCTCCTACGAGCAGTACTTC. This translates into CAISDRGPSSYEQYF.